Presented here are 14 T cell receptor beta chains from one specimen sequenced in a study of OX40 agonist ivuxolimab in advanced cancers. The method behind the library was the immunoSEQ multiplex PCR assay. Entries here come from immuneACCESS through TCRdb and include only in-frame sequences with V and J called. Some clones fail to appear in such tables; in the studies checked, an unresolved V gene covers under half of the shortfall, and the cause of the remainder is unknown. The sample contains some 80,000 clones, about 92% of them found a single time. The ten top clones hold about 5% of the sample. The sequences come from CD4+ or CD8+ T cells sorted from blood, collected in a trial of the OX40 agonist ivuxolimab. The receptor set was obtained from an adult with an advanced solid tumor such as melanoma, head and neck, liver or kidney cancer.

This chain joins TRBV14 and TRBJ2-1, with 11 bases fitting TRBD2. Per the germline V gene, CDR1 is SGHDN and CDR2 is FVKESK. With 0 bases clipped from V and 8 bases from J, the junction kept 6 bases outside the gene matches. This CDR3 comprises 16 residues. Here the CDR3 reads CASSQDISGRAYEQFF. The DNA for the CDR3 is TGTGCCAGCAGCCAAGATATTAGCGGGAGGGCCTATGAGCAGTTCTTC.

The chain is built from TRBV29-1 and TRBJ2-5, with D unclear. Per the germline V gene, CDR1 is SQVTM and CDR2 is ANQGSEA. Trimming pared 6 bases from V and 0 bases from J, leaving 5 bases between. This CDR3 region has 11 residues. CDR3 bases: TGCAGCGTGGAGCACCAAGAGACCCAGTACTTC. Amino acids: CSVEHQETQYF.

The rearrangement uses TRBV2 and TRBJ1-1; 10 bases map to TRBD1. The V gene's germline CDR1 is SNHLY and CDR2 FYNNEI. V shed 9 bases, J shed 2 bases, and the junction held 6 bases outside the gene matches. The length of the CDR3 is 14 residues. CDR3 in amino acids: CARRQGARNTEAFF. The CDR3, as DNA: TGTGCCAGAAGACAGGGGGCGAGAAACACTGAAGCTTTCTTT. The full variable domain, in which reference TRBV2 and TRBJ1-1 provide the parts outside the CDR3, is EPEVTQTPSHQVTQMGQEVILRCVPISNHLYFYWYRQILGQKVEFLVSFYNNEISEKSEIFDDQFSVERPDGSNFTLKIRSTKLEDSAMYFCARRQGARNTEAFFGQGTRLTVV.

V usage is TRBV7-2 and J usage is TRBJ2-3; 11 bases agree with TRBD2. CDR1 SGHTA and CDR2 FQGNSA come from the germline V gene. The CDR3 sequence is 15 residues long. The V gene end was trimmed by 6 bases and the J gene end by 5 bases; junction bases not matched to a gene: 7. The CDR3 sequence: CASSHSGRVGDTQYF. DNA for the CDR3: TGTGCCAGCAGTCATAGCGGGAGGGTGGGAGATACGCAGTATTTT.

CDR3 sequence (DNA): TGTGCCCTAGGTGGCGGGAGGGTCAATGAGCAGTTCTTC. Protein sequence: CALGGGRVNEQFF. The chain employs TRBV28 and TRBJ2-1; 9 nucleotides agree with TRBD2. This CDR3 has 13 amino acids. J was trimmed by 6 bases and V by 11 bases; bases with no gene match: 8. From germline, CDR1 is MDHEN and CDR2 SYDVKM.

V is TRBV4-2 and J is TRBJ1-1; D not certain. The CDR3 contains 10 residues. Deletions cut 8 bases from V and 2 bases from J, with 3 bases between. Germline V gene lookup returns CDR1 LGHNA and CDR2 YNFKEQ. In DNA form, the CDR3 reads TGTGCCAGCGGTAACACTGAAGCTTTCTTT. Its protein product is CASGNTEAFF.

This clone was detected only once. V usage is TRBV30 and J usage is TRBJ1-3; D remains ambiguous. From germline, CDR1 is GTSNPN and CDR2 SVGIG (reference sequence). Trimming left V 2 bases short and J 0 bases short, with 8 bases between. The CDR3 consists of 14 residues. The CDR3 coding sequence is TGTGCCTGGAGTAAGGTTATCTCTGGAAACACCATATATTTT. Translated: CAWSKVISGNTIYF.

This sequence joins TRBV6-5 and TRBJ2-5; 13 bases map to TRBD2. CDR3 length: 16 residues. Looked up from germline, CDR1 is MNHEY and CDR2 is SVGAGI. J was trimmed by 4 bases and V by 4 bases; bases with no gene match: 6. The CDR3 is CASSFGLAGDVETQYF. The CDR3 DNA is TGTGCCAGCAGTTTTGGACTAGCGGGAGATGTAGAGACCCAGTACTTC.

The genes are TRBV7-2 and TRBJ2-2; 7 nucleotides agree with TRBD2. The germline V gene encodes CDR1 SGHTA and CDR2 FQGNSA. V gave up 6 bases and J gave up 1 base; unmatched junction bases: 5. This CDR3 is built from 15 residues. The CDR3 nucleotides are TGTGCCAGCAGGGGACCGGGGGGGAACACCGGGGAGCTGTTTTTT. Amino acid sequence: CASRGPGGNTGELFF.

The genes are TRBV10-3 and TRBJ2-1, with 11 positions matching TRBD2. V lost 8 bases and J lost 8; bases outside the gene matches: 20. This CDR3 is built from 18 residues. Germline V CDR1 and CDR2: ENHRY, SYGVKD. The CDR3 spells CAISVGSSTSGSRHEQFF. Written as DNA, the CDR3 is TGTGCCATCTCGGTGGGATCCTCTACTAGCGGGAGTCGGCATGAGCAGTTCTTC.

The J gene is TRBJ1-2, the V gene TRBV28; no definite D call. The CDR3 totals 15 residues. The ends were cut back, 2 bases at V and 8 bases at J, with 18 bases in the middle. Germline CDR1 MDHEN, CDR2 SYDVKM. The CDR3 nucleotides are TGTGCCAGCAGTTTAGGGCACAGCGGCCAAGGGGGCTACACCTTC. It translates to CASSLGHSGQGGYTF.

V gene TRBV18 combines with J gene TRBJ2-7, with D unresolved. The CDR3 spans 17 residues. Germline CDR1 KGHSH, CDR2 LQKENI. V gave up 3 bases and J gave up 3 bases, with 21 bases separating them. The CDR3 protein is CASSPRSRLQSLYEQYF. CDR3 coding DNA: TGTGCCAGCTCACCGCGGTCTAGACTCCAATCACTCTACGAGCAGTACTTC.

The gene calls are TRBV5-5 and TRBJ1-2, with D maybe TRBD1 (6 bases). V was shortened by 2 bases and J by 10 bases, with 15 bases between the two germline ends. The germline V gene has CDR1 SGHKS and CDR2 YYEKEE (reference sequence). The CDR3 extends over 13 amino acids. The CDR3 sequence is CASSLVPGVDYTF. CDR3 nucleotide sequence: TGTGCCAGCAGCTTAGTGCCAGGGGTGGACTACACCTTC.

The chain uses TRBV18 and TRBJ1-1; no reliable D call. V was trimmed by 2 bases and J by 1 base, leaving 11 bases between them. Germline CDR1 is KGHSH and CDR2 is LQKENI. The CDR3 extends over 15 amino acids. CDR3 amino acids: CASSPWQHPNTEAFF. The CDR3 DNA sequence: TGTGCCAGCTCACCATGGCAGCACCCGAACACTGAAGCTTTCTTT.